This entry features one T cell receptor beta chain sequence. Which antigen it targets is not known. There are no base qualities to consult, and no much larger clone falls within one base. The sample is drawn from a study of a mutant IDH1 vaccine in newly diagnosed glioma (dated by TCRdb to the early 2020s). Looking at the study overall: Patients were given eight vaccinations, in weeks 1, 3, 5, 7, 11, 15, 19 and 23, which matched visits V03 through V10. Peripheral blood was drawn at six visits: V03 (baseline), V05, V07, V10, V12 and V13. Prior to enrollment, standard therapy consisting of radiotherapy alone, temozolomide alone, or radiochemotherapy with temozolomide had been administered to patients, with the combination being received by most patients. Vaccination was initiated 4-6 weeks after radiotherapy alone, or concurrently with temozolomide cycles in the chemotherapy-containing groups. For exploratory analyses, longitudinal TCRB deep sequencing was carried out in 25 to 30 treated patients wherever samples were available. Of the 25 to 35 patients who were treated, approximately 60% were male and about 40% were female, and the mean age was roughly 40 years.

General findings and caveats noted by the study authors: Changes in the top peripheral T cell clonotypes picked up by TCRB sequencing did not appear to be linked to pseudoprogression. Immune responses induced by the vaccine were seen in roughly 95% of patients across multiple MHC alleles. Selection of PBMC samples for TCRB deep sequencing was based on availability. According to the authors, sample limitations meant that analyses of patient blood samples could not be reproduced.

The CDR3 holds 17 amino acids from the cysteine to the phenylalanine. CDR3 DNA only is kept here, 51 bases in frame from base 1. Based on the germline V gene (reference sequence), the CDR1 and CDR2 sequences are MNHEY and SMNVEV. Germline trimming: 4 bases from V, 2 bases from J; junction bases outside gene matches: 8. The library came from the immunoSEQ multiplex PCR assay. Rearranged TCR beta chain sequences were amplified with the hsTCRB Kit following the manufacturer's protocol. TCRB libraries were sequenced on an Illumina MiSeq. The paper's data handling went like this. The proprietary platform of the kit vendor was used for demultiplexing, trimming and gene mapping. TCRdb took this table from immuneACCESS and kept in-frame rearrangements with V and J called. Such tables lack part of the clones; where checked against another copy, unresolved V genes explain under half of the gap, and the rest is unexplained. The V and J calls and the clone size are those of that table, but D and trimming were determined from the DNA. This sample is represented by 9,500 to 11,000 clones; more than 70% of them were singletons. The ten largest clones take up around 4.9% of the sample.

The sample's time point label, decoded: week 23, last vaccination. Each vaccine dose, consisting of 300 ug of a 20-mer mutant IDH1 peptide in Montanide, was administered subcutaneously with topical imiquimod. Donors had newly diagnosed WHO grade 3 or 4 IDH1-mutant astrocytomas with loss of nuclear ATRX. The samples were drawn from NOA16, a multicentre, single-arm, open-label phase I trial in Germany that tested a mutant IDH1 peptide vaccine in humans for the first time. Genomic DNA for TCRB sequencing was isolated from EDTA blood with the DNeasy Blood and Tissue Kit. Recombination connected TRBV27 to TRBJ2-1; 10 middle bases align to TRBD2. This receptor was taken from a woman aged 40-49 years with glioma. Some clones in this sample may be carry-over from other donors' samples. Material: PBMCs, obtained from a glioma patient whose treatment included an IDH1 peptide vaccine. The nucleotide sequence is given as TGTGCCAGCAGTTCGGATCCTAGCGGGAGACCCTACAATGAGCAGTTCTTC. Its protein is CASSSDPSGRPYNEQFF.